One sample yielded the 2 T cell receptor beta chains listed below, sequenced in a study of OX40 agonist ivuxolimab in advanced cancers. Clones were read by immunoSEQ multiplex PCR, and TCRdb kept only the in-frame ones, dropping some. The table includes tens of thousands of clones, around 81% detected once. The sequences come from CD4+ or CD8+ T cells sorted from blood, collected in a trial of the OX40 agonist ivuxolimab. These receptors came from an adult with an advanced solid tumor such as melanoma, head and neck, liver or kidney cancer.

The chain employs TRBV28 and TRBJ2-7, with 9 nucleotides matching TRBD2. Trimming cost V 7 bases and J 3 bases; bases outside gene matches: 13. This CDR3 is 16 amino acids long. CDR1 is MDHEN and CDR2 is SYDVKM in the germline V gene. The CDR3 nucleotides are TGTGCCAGCACGGAGGCTAGCGGGAATGGCCTCTACGAGCAGTACTTC. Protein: CASTEASGNGLYEQYF.

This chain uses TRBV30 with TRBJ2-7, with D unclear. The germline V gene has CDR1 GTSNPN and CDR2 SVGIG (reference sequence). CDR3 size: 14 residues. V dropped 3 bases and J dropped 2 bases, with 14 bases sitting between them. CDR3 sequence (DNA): TGTGCCTGGAGGCCACTGGAGCCACCCTACGAGCAGTACTTC. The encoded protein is CAWRPLEPPYEQYF.